This section outlines one T cell receptor (beta chain) sequence together with its context. The record originates from a study of blood T cell repertoires in COVID-19. Study-wide background: Samples taken during acute and convalescent COVID-19 were collected in the United States, Italy and Spain. Nucleic acid was either cDNA or gDNA, and it came from T cells, B-cell-depleted T cells, or PBMCs.

Looked up from germline, CDR1 is LGHNA and CDR2 is YSLEER. After removal of 6 bases from V and 5 bases from J, the junction contained 10 bases not matched to a gene. This CDR3 comprises 14 residues. In the source study's methods: Reference gene primer amplification yielded estimated nucleated cell counts. The protocol was immunoSEQ multiplex PCR, while the TCRdb copy is restricted to in-frame clones and leaves out a portion. D and trimming were read from the DNA, whereas the V and J calls and clone size are those reported in that table. The sample lists about 170,000 clones, roughly four fifths seen once, with approximately 10% in the top ten.

The chain recombines TRBV4-3 with TRBJ2-7, with 7 bases that match TRBD1. The clonotype originates from a man aged 65 to 79 with active or convalescent COVID-19. Sequenced input: peripheral blood. The CDR3 is CASRQNKGAHEQYF. The CDR3 DNA is TGCGCCAGCAGGCAAAACAAGGGGGCCCACGAGCAGTACTTC.